What follows are 23 T cell receptor beta chains derived from one specimen sequenced in a study of T-cell reconstitution after alpha-beta-depleted transplantation in children. The TCRbeta library incorporated unique molecular identifiers. TCRdb itself ran the PCR reads through MiXCR, one entry per CDR3 protein. The repertoire holds under 150,000 distinct CDR3 sequences, about 9.5% seen once, with 20% to 30% in the top ten. This material consisted of PBMCs, mostly from graft donor cells, taken 180 days after TCRalphabeta/CD19-depleted stem cell transplant. The receptors were sampled from a girl less than two years old who had a stem cell transplant for combined immunodeficiency, so the T cells may come from the graft donor.

The chain is built from TRBV4-2 and TRBJ2-3, with 9 bases fitting TRBD2. This CDR3 comprises 17 residues. Trimming cost V 0 bases and J 1 base; bases outside gene matches: 5. Germline CDR1 reads LGHNA; CDR2 reads YNFKEQ. In DNA, the CDR3 is TGTGCCAGCAGCCAAGATTTCCTAGCGGGGCGCACAGATACGCAGTATTTT. It is translated as CASSQDFLAGRTDTQYF.

The genes are TRBV18 and TRBJ2-7; a weak D match, TRBD1 (5 bases). Germline V gene sequence: CDR1 KGHSH, CDR2 LQKENI. There are 14 residues in the CDR3. V gave up 1 base and J gave up 3 bases, with 10 bases separating them. The CDR3 region has the DNA TGTGCCAGCTCACCACAGGGGCCTATCTACGAGCAGTACTTC. It specifies CASSPQGPIYEQYF.

The chain has TRBV10-3 and TRBJ2-1, with D possibly TRBD2 on 7 matching bases. With 0 bases removed from V and 8 bases from J, the gap between germline ends came to 14 bases. The germline V gene has CDR1 ENHRY and CDR2 SYGVKD. The CDR3 is 15 amino acids. In DNA, the CDR3 is TGTGCCATCAGTGAGTCCGGGGGGCAGGGCGATGAGCAGTTCTTC. It yields the protein CAISESGGQGDEQFF.

The J gene is TRBJ2-2, the V gene TRBV15, with D maybe TRBD2 (5 bases). This CDR3 has 15 amino acids. V was cut by 8 bases and J by 4 bases, with 17 bases left in between. CDR1 and CDR2 from the germline V gene are LNHNV and YYDKDF (reference sequence). The CDR3 sequence: CATGREAFVTGELFF. The CDR3 DNA reads TGTGCCACCGGGAGAGAGGCCTTCGTCACCGGGGAGCTGTTTTTT. Complete variable domain (other parts from reference TRBV15 and TRBJ2-2): DAMVIQNPRYQVTQFGKPVTLSCSQTLNHNVMYWYQQKSSQAPKLLFHYYDKDFNNEADTPDNFQSRRPNTSFCFLDIRSPGLGDTAMYLCATGREAFVTGELFFGEGSRLTVL.

This clonotype was seen more than once but under ten times. This chain uses TRBV20-1 with TRBJ1-6, with D perhaps matching TRBD1 (5 bases). Germline CDR1 DFQATT, CDR2 SNEGSKA (reference sequence). With 6 bases removed from V and 7 bases from J, the gap between germline ends came to 10 bases. The CDR3 consists of 12 residues. CDR3 loop: CSARGLNSPLHF. Written as DNA, the CDR3 is TGCAGTGCCCGGGGCCTAAATTCACCCCTCCACTTT.

A few counts support this clonotype. The rearrangement joins TRBV6-2 or TRBV6-3 to TRBJ2-3; 10 bases map to TRBD2. J gave up 3 bases and V 2 bases, and 11 bases lay outside the gene matches. CDR3 length equals 18 residues. Looked up from germline, CDR1 is MNHEY and CDR2 is SVGEGT. This CDR3 reads CASSYPEASGRGTDTQYF. Written as DNA, the CDR3 is TGTGCCAGCAGTTACCCCGAGGCTAGCGGGAGAGGGACAGATACGCAGTATTTT.

This clonotype was seen more than once but under ten times. V is TRBV2 and J is TRBJ2-7; 8 nucleotides match TRBD2. CDR3 length: 13 amino acids. The germline V gene encodes CDR1 SNHLY and CDR2 FYNNEI. The V gene end was trimmed by 6 bases and the J gene end by 3 bases; junction bases not matched to a gene: 4. As DNA, the CDR3 is TGTGCCAGCAGATCCGGGGGGGACTACGAGCAGTACTTC. Its translation: CASRSGGDYEQYF. Using reference TRBV2 and TRBJ2-7 for the parts outside the CDR3, the full variable domain is EPEVTQTPSHQVTQMGQEVILRCVPISNHLYFYWYRQILGQKVEFLVSFYNNEISEKSEIFDDQFSVERPDGSNFTLKIRSTKLEDSAMYFCASRSGGDYEQYFGPGTRLTVT.

This clonotype was detected a few times. The rearrangement uses TRBV5-1 and TRBJ2-7; no clear D. The CDR3 contains 14 residues. Trimming shortened V by 0 bases and J by 0 bases, and 7 bases separated the two germline ends. In germline, CDR1 is SGHRS, CDR2 YFSETQ. The CDR3 is CASSLDSFSYEQYF. The DNA of the CDR3 is TGCGCCAGCAGCTTGGACAGTTTCTCCTACGAGCAGTACTTC.

The rearrangement uses TRBV20-1 and TRBJ2-4; possibly TRBD2 for D (7 bases). The germline V gene has CDR1 DFQATT and CDR2 SNEGSKA (reference sequence). Between the trimmed V and J ends, which lost 3 bases and 16 bases, there was a span of 13 bases. The CDR3 totals 10 residues. This CDR3 reads CSARGGAYYF. DNA for the CDR3: TGCAGTGCTAGGGGGGGGGCTTATTACTTC.

The rearrangement joins TRBV28 to TRBJ2-3; tentative D call: TRBD1 (6 bases). The V and J ends lost 3 bases and 6 bases respectively, with 16 bases between them. Per germline, CDR1 MDHEN and CDR2 SYDVKM. CDR3 length: 15 residues. CDR3 in amino acids: CASSFAPGRGDTQYF. The CDR3, as DNA: TGTGCCAGCAGTTTTGCCCCAGGCAGGGGCGATACGCAGTATTTT. Full variable domain (remainder filled in from reference TRBV28 and TRBJ2-3): DVKVTQSSRYLVKRTGEKVFLECVQDMDHENMFWYRQDPGLGLRLIYFSYDVKMKEKGDIPEGYSVSREKKERFSLILESASTNQTSMYLCASSFAPGRGDTQYFGPGTRLTVL.

The chain joins TRBV4-3 to TRBJ2-1; TRBD1 matches 10 bases. CDR1 and CDR2 from the germline V gene are LGHNA and YSLEER. CDR3 length equals 15 residues. Trimming at V came to 4 bases and at J to 10 bases, leaving 10 bases not matched to a gene. The DNA for the CDR3 is TGCGCCAGCAGCCCCGGGACAGGGGTCTCCGGGGAGCAGTTCTTC. Its translation is CASSPGTGVSGEQFF.

This clonotype was seen a handful of times. V gene TRBV7-2 combines with J gene TRBJ2-1, with TRBD2 identical over 12 bases. The V and J ends lost 4 bases and 6 bases, in that order; junction bases with no gene match: 7. Germline CDR1 SGHTA, CDR2 FQGNSA. The CDR3 length is 16 residues. The CDR3 DNA follows: TGTGCCAGCAGCTACAGACTAGCGGGAGTCTCCAATGAGCAGTTCTTC. Translation: CASSYRLAGVSNEQFF.

This clonotype was counted ten times or more. The chain links TRBV12-3 or TRBV12-4 to TRBJ2-7, with 9 bases matching TRBD1. The trim removed 0 bases at V and 7 bases at J, leaving 4 bases unmatched. The CDR3 runs to 14 residues. The CDR3: CASSLAGQGWEQYF. The DNA of the CDR3 is TGTGCCAGCAGTTTAGCGGGACAGGGTTGGGAGCAGTACTTC.

This clonotype has a handful of counts. The CDR3 spells CATTSPGTGVANEKLFF. The CDR3 nucleotides read TGTGCCACCACCAGTCCCGGGACAGGGGTAGCTAATGAAAAACTGTTTTTT. The rearrangement joins TRBV15 to TRBJ1-4; 10 bases fit TRBD1. The trim removed 7 bases at V and 3 bases at J, leaving 11 bases unmatched. The CDR3 is 17 amino acids. The V gene's germline CDR1 is LNHNV and CDR2 YYDKDF (reference sequence).

V usage is TRBV20-1 and J usage is TRBJ2-1; D is ambiguous. The CDR3 length is 13 residues. Germline V gene sequence: CDR1 DFQATT, CDR2 SNEGSKA (reference sequence). V dropped 3 bases and J dropped 5 bases, with 11 bases sitting between them. The CDR3 is CSARYPLDNEQFF. CDR3 sequence (DNA): TGCAGTGCTAGGTACCCTTTGGACAATGAGCAGTTCTTC.

The rearrangement joins TRBV7-9 to TRBJ2-3; D is possibly TRBD2 (6 bases). Germline V gives CDR1 SEHNR, CDR2 FQNEAQ (reference sequence). The CDR3 sequence is 16 residues long. The V end was cut by 0 bases, the J end by 4 bases, with 14 bases between. The CDR3 bases are TGTGCCAGCAGCTTAGCTGCGGGGACGCGGGCAGATACGCAGTATTTT. It encodes CASSLAAGTRADTQYF.

This clonotype was observed a few times. The chain recombines TRBV20-1 with TRBJ2-7; the match to TRBD2 covers 13 bases. The germline CDR1 and CDR2 sequences are DFQATT and SNEGSKA (reference sequence). V was pared by 5 bases and J by 5 bases, with 9 bases of the junction left unmatched. The CDR3 contains 15 residues. CDR3 sequence (DNA): TGCAGTGCTTCCCACGGGACTAGCGGGGTCGACGAGCAGTACTTC. Its protein product is CSASHGTSGVDEQYF.

This clonotype showed up just a few times. The chain uses TRBV5-8 and TRBJ2-5; D is unresolved. This CDR3 has 14 amino acids. Deletions cut 0 bases from V and 4 bases from J, with 10 bases between. The germline gives CDR1 SGHTS, CDR2 YDEGEE. CDR3 loop: CASSLGRNSETQYF. In DNA, the CDR3 is TGTGCCAGCAGCTTGGGCAGGAATTCAGAGACCCAGTACTTC.

This chain uses TRBV7-9 with TRBJ2-3, with D possibly matching TRBD1 (6 bases). This CDR3 is built from 14 residues. Trimming cost V 5 bases and J 2 bases, with 11 bases left between them. Per germline, CDR1 SEHNR and CDR2 FQNEAQ (reference sequence). In DNA form, the CDR3 reads TGTGCCAGCAGCCCCGGACAGTACACAGATACGCAGTATTTT. Its translation is CASSPGQYTDTQYF.

The chain recombines TRBV4-3 with TRBJ2-1, with 11 bases that match TRBD2. The V gene end was trimmed by 0 bases and the J gene end by 2 bases; junction bases not matched to a gene: 6. The CDR3 is 18 amino acids. The germline gives CDR1 LGHNA, CDR2 YSLEER. This CDR3 reads CASSQDPLGLAAYNEQFF. The CDR3 DNA reads as TGCGCCAGCAGCCAAGACCCCTTGGGACTAGCGGCCTACAATGAGCAGTTCTTC.

This clonotype was detected only a few times. The chain carries TRBV11-1 and TRBJ2-6; D gene uncertain. The V end lost 2 bases, the J end lost 0 bases, and 5 bases lay between the germline ends. The CDR3 has 15 amino acids. Germline CDR1 and CDR2: SGHAT and FQDESV (reference sequence). In DNA, the CDR3 is TGTGCCAGCAGCTTACCTGGCTCTGGGGCCAACGTCCTGACTTTC. It translates to CASSLPGSGANVLTF.

There are many counts of this clonotype. The rearrangement links TRBV5-1 to TRBJ2-7, with a tentative D call TRBD2 (6 bases). The CDR3 consists of 14 residues. Germline CDR1 reads SGHRS; CDR2 reads YFSETQ. The V end was cut by 2 bases, the J end by 2 bases, with 11 bases between. The CDR3 spells CASSLGGIAYEQYF. The CDR3 DNA reads TGCGCCAGCAGCTTAGGAGGGATCGCCTACGAGCAGTACTTC.

This clonotype was counted ten times or more. The chain has TRBV20-1 and TRBJ2-7; TRBD2 is a possible D gene (5 bases). The CDR3 contains 13 residues. The germline CDR1 and CDR2 sequences are DFQATT and SNEGSKA (reference sequence). Trimming took off 4 bases at V and 3 bases at J, with 13 bases between the two ends. CDR3 nucleotides: TGCAGTGCTACCCGGACGGGGATCTACGAGCAGTACTTC. This encodes CSATRTGIYEQYF.